Included here is one TCR beta chain sequence, with context. The clone's antigen remains unknown. Within one base of it there is no much larger clone, and no base qualities were kept. The library was made by the immunoSEQ multiplex PCR assay. TCRdb's version of the immuneACCESS table is confined to in-frame rearrangements and falls short of the full clone set. An unresolved V gene accounts for under half of the shortfall where checked; the remainder is of unknown origin. This sample is represented by roughly 200,000 clones; about 94% of them were singletons. 1.5% of the sample is held by the ten biggest clonotypes. The data were taken from a study of control samples from healthy donors and cancer patients (dated by TCRdb to 2020 to 2021). The sample consisted of blood. This receptor was obtained from a middle-aged man in good health.

The CDR3 sequence is CASSQSRPGMTGRHEQYF. The sequence in DNA is TGCGCCAGCAGCCAAAGCCGTCCCGGTATGACGGGGCGCCACGAGCAGTACTTC. Recombination connected TRBV4-1 to TRBJ2-7, with the D gene possibly TRBD1 or TRBD2, each one fitting 5 bases. The V end loses 2 bases and the J end loses 5 bases, and a stretch of 25 bases separates them. Reading the germline V gene gives CDR1 MGHRA and CDR2 YSYEKL. Measured from the cysteine to the phenylalanine, the CDR3 is 18 residues long. Of the read, only the CDR3 DNA is kept; its 54 bases are in frame from base 1.